These T cell receptor beta chains were read from a single sample in a study of T-cell memory formation after mild COVID-19. Each CDR3 protein gets one entry after TCRdb re-called the 5' RACE reads with MiXCR. The table includes about 190,000 distinct CDR3 sequences, around 19% detected once. The sample comprised PBMCs or a T cell subset sorted from them (not recorded which). The receptors were gathered from an adult woman who had mild COVID-19 (a few samples of this study predate the infection). Cell type and time point are not known. CDR3s include the opening cysteine and the closing phenylalanine or tryptophan. The D gene is left open where the match is weak. Clone size appears in some rows only: once, few, many, or a class for an expanded clone.

D gene	clone size	V gene	J gene	CDR3 protein	CDR3 DNA
NA	NA	TRBV10-3	TRBJ1-1	CAISDSVRGTEAFF	TGTGCCATCAGTGACTCCGTCAGAGGCACTGAAGCTTTCTTT
NA	many	TRBV5-1	TRBJ1-2	CASSWTGGLSSF	TGCGCCAGCAGCTGGACCGGGGGACTGAGCTCCTTC
NA	many	TRBV5-6	TRBJ2-1	CASSFLREFYNEQFF	TGTGCCAGCAGCTTTCTTCGGGAGTTCTACAATGAGCAGTTCTTC
NA	many	TRBV5-1	TRBJ1-1	CASSLAGEAFF	TGCGCCAGCAGCTTGGCAGGAGAAGCTTTCTTT
NA	NA	TRBV5-1	TRBJ1-5	CASSLEGFSNQPQHF	TGCGCCAGCAGCTTGGAAGGGTTTAGCAATCAGCCCCAGCATTTT
NA	NA	TRBV7-9	TRBJ1-2	CASSYAGTYGYTF	TGTGCCAGCAGCTACGCCGGGACCTATGGCTACACCTTC
TRBD2	few	TRBV6-5	TRBJ2-7	CASSYSASGEPPYEQYF	TGTGCCAGCAGTTACTCGGCTAGCGGGGAACCGCCCTACGAGCAGTACTTC
TRBD1	NA	TRBV3-1	TRBJ1-2	CASSQYGQGTNYGYTF	TGTGCCAGCAGCCAATACGGACAGGGAACAAACTATGGCTACACCTTC
NA	few	TRBV4-3	TRBJ2-3	CASSQVYRGSTDTQYF	TGCGCCAGCAGCCAAGTTTACCGGGGTTCTACAGATACGCAGTATTTT
TRBD2	many	TRBV27	TRBJ2-3	CASSFYSSGSTDTQYF	TGTGCCAGCAGTTTTTACTCTAGCGGGAGCACAGATACGCAGTATTTT
NA	NA	TRBV5-1	TRBJ1-1	CASSSQTVSNTEAFF	TGCGCCAGCAGCTCTCAGACAGTTTCGAACACTGAAGCTTTCTTT
TRBD2	NA	TRBV20-1	TRBJ2-1	CSARGLAGGPAGEQFF	TGCAGTGCTAGAGGACTAGCGGGAGGGCCTGCCGGGGAGCAGTTCTTC
NA	few	TRBV11-3	TRBJ2-5	CASTDWRETQYF	TGTGCCAGCACCGATTGGAGGGAGACCCAGTACTTC
NA	NA	TRBV14	TRBJ2-5	CASSQQLETQYF	TGTGCCAGCAGCCAACAACTAGAGACCCAGTACTTC
NA	few	TRBV3-1	TRBJ2-7	CASSRSPKLSDSYSSYEQYF	TGTGCCAGCAGCCGATCCCCCAAACTCTCCGACTCGTATAGCTCCTACGAGCAGTACTTC
NA	NA	TRBV18	TRBJ2-6	CASSPRYGEPSGANVLTF	TGTGCCAGCTCACCACGGTATGGAGAACCATCTGGGGCCAACGTCCTGACTTTC
NA	few	TRBV11-3	TRBJ2-5	CASSSTGPTETQYF	TGTGCCAGCAGCTCCACGGGCCCAACGGAGACCCAGTACTTC
TRBD1	few	TRBV9	TRBJ2-2	CASSVEGTGFRTGELFF	TGTGCCAGCAGCGTAGAAGGGACAGGGTTTCGCACCGGGGAGCTGTTTTTT
TRBD2	NA	TRBV2	TRBJ2-7	CASSERLAEAYEQYF	TGTGCCAGCAGTGAGCGGCTAGCGGAAGCCTACGAGCAGTACTTC
TRBD2	NA	TRBV14	TRBJ2-5	CASSQQLAGVETQYF	TGTGCCAGCAGCCAGCAACTAGCGGGAGTAGAGACCCAGTACTTC
NA	few	TRBV7-8	TRBJ1-1	CASSLAGAEAFF	TGTGCCAGCAGCTTAGCAGGGGCTGAAGCTTTCTTT
NA	few	TRBV12-3/TRBV12-4	TRBJ1-1	CASSFYDRRTTEAFF	TGTGCCAGCAGTTTCTATGACCGGCGTACCACTGAAGCTTTCTTT
NA	few	TRBV5-1	TRBJ1-2	CASRDQGSRSSGYTF	TGCGCCAGCAGGGACCAGGGAAGCCGTTCGAGTGGCTACACCTTC
NA	NA	TRBV20-1	TRBJ2-2	CSARFEGKATGELFF	TGCAGTGCTAGGTTCGAGGGGAAGGCCACCGGGGAGCTGTTTTTT
NA	NA	TRBV20-1	TRBJ1-1	CSARDPRMNTEAFF	TGCAGTGCTAGAGATCCTAGGATGAACACTGAAGCTTTCTTT
TRBD1	NA	TRBV7-2	TRBJ2-7	CASSFAGDRVEQYF	TGTGCCAGCAGCTTCGCCGGGGACAGGGTAGAGCAGTACTTC
NA	few	TRBV12-3/TRBV12-4	TRBJ1-6	CASSLWTGPLLNSPLHF	TGTGCCAGCAGTTTATGGACGGGACCGTTGCTTAATTCACCCCTCCACTTT
NA	few	TRBV4-3	TRBJ1-3	CASSQENTISGNTIYF	TGCGCCAGCAGCCAAGAGAACACCATCTCTGGAAACACCATATATTTT
TRBD1	NA	TRBV7-2	TRBJ2-2	CASSRDSYTGELFF	TGTGCCAGCAGCAGGGACAGTTACACCGGGGAGCTGTTTTTT
TRBD1	NA	TRBV12-3/TRBV12-4	TRBJ2-7	CASSPPRTGWTSYEQYF	TGTGCCAGCAGTCCCCCCCGGACAGGGTGGACCTCCTACGAGCAGTACTTC
TRBD2	NA	TRBV3-1	TRBJ2-3	CASSRSLLAGEVTQYF	TGTGCCAGCAGCCGATCTCTTTTAGCGGGAGAGGTTACGCAGTATTTT